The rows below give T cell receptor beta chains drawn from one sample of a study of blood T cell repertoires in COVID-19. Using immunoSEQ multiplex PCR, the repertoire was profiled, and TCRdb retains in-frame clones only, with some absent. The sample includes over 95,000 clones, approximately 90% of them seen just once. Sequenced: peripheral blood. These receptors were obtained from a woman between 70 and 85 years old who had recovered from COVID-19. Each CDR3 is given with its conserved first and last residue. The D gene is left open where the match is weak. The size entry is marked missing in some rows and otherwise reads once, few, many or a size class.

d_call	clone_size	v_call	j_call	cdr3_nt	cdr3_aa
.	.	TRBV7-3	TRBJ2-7	TGTGCCAGCAGCTCCGCCTCTGGAGGACTGTCCTACGAGCAGTACTTC	CASSSASGGLSYEQYF
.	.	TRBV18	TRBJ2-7	TGTGCCAGCTCACTAGCCCTCTACGAGCAGTACTTC	CASSLALYEQYF
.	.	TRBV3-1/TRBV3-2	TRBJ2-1	TGTGCCAGCAGCCTCAACAATGAGCAGTTCTTC	CASSLNNEQFF
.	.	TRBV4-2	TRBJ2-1	TGTGCCAGCAGCCAGCCAAGCCTTGAGCAGTTCTTC	CASSQPSLEQFF
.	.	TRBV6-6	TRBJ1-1	TGTGCCAGCAGTTACTGGCAGGGGGAAGCTTTCTTT	CASSYWQGEAFF
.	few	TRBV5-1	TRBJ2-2	TGCGCCAGCAGCTTGGTGGCCACCCGGGAGCTGTTTTTT	CASSLVATRELFF
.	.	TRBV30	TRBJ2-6	TGTGCCTGGGGTTACGGGTCTGGGGCCAACGTCCTGACTTTC	CAWGYGSGANVLTF
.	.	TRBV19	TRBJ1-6	TGTGCCAGTACCATCGGGAGGGATAATTCACCCCTCCACTTT	CASTIGRDNSPLHF
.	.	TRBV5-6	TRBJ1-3	TGTGCCAGCAGCGCAGTTATTGAAAGGGAGTTCTTCGGGAACACCATATATTTT	CASSAVIEREFFGNTIYF
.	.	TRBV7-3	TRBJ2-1	TGTGCCAGCAAAATGGTAGAAGCTGGTGAGCAGTTCTTC	CASKMVEAGEQFF
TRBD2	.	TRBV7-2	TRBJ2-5	TGTGCCAGCAGCTTAGGAATGGGAGGGCCGCCAGAGACCCAGTACTTC	CASSLGMGGPPETQYF
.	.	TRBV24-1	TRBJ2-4	TGTGCCACCAGTGATACCTCCAGGGGAAACATTCAGTACTTC	CATSDTSRGNIQYF
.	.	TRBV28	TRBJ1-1	TGTGCCGGTCGGGAGTCGGGGACTTCAGTCGCTTTCTTT	CAGRESGTSVAFF
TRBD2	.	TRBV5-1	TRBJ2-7	TGCGCCAGCAGCTTCCGCCCCGTGAGGGGGACTAGCGGGGCCCCTGAGGGCTACGAGCAGTACTTC	CASSFRPVRGTSGAPEGYEQYF
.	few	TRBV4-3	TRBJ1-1	TGCGCCAGCAGCCAAGGGGCGCTGAACACTGAAGCTTTCTTT	CASSQGALNTEAFF
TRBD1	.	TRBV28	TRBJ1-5	TGTGCCAGCAGTTCTCCGCAGGGGGGCAATCAGCCCCAGCATTTT	CASSSPQGGNQPQHF
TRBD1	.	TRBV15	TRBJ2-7	TGTGCCACCAGCAGACTACCTGGGGACAGATCCTACGAGCAGTACTTC	CATSRLPGDRSYEQYF
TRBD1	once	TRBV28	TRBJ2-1	TGTGCCAGCAGTTTAGGTCGTCTCGGGACAGGGGGGAATGAGCAGTTCTTC	CASSLGRLGTGGNEQFF
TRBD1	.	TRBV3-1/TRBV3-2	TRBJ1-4	TGTGCCAGCAGCCAATACCCACGGGACAGGGGTCCGGGAGCAACTAATGAAAAACTGTTTTTT	CASSQYPRDRGPGATNEKLFF
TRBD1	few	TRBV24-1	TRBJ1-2	TGTGCCACCAGTGACTACACTGGACAGGGCGGCTACACCTTC	CATSDYTGQGGYTF
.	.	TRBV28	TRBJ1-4	TGTGCCAGCAGTTTATACCCGACGGGAAAACTGTTTTTT	CASSLYPTGKLFF
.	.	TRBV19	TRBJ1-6	TGTGCCAGTACTGCGGCCTATAATTCACCCCTCCACTTT	CASTAAYNSPLHF
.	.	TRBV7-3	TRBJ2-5	TGTGCCAGCAGCTCCTACCGGGGAGAGACCCAGTACTTC	CASSSYRGETQYF
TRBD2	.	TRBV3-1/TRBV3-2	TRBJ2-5	TGTGCCAGCAGCCAATCGGGGGGGCCCGAGACCCAGTACTTC	CASSQSGGPETQYF
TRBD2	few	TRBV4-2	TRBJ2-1	TGTGCCAGCAGTGGCATTAGCGGGACGGGCTCCTACAATGAGCAGTTCTTC	CASSGISGTGSYNEQFF
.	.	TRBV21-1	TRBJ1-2	TGTGCCAGCAGAGGGAGCCGGGACAGGCTTCGAGCTAACTATGGCTACACCTTC	CASRGSRDRLRANYGYTF
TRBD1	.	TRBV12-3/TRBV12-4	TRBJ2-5	TGTGCCAGCACCCGGGACAGAGAGACCCAGTACTTC	CASTRDRETQYF
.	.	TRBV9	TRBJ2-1	TGTGCCAGCAGCGCCGGTCACAGGGTCCCCAATGAGCAGTTCTTC	CASSAGHRVPNEQFF
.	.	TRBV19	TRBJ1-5	TGTGCCAGTAGTATAGCCAGGGAACAGCCCCAGCATTTT	CASSIAREQPQHF
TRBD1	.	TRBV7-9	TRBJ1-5	TGTGCCAGCAGCACGGGACAGGGAATGAATCAGCCCCAGCATTTT	CASSTGQGMNQPQHF
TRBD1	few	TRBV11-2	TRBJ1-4	TGTGCCAGCAGCTTAAGCTGGACAGGGACTTCTAAGCGTGAAAAACTGTTTTTT	CASSLSWTGTSKREKLFF
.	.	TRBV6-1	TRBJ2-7	TGTGCCAGCAGTGAAAGTGCCACCCCAGGGGAGCAGTACTTC	CASSESATPGEQYF
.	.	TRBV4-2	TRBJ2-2	TGTGCCAGCAGCCAAGAATACAGGAACACCGGGGAGCTGTTTTTT	CASSQEYRNTGELFF
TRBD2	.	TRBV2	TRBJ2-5	TGTGCCAGCACCGACCCCCTAGCGGGCTTATGGGAGACCCAGTACTTC	CASTDPLAGLWETQYF
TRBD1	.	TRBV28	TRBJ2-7	TGTGCCGCCCGGGACAGGGGATCGGGCGAGCAGTACTTC	CAARDRGSGEQYF
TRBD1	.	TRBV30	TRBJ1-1	TGTGCCTGGCGGACAGGAGCGAACACTGAAGCTTTCTTT	CAWRTGANTEAFF
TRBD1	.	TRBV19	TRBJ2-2	TGTGCCAGTAGTACCCTGAGGGGGCGAGGGACCGGGGAGCTGTTTTTT	CASSTLRGRGTGELFF
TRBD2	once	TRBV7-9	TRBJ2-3	TGTGCCAGCCGAACTAGCGGGGATACGCAGTATTTT	CASRTSGDTQYF
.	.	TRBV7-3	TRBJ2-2	TGTGCCAGCAGCTCTAACACCGGGGAGCTGTTTTTT	CASSSNTGELFF
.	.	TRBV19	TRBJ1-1	TGTGCCAGCCAGAAGGACAGATTGAACACTGAAGCTTTCTTT	CASQKDRLNTEAFF
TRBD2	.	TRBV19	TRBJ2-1	TGTGCCAGTAGTACGCGGGGGGGGTACAATGAGCAGTTCTTC	CASSTRGGYNEQFF
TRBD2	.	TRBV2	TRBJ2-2	TGTGCCAGCAGACGGGACTATGGGACCGGGGAGCTGTTTTTT	CASRRDYGTGELFF
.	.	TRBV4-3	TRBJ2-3	TGCGCCAGCAGCCAAGTCTTCAGGGGCGCTACAGATACGCAGTATTTT	CASSQVFRGATDTQYF
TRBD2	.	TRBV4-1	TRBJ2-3	TGCGCCAGCAGCCAAGAAGTTACGGGGCTAGCGGGCACAGATACGCAGTATTTT	CASSQEVTGLAGTDTQYF
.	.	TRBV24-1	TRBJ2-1	TGTGCCACCAGTGATTTAGAGGAGCAGTTCTTC	CATSDLEEQFF
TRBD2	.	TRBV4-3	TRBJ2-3	TGCGCCAGCAGCCAGGGACTAGCGGGGTTGGATACGCAGTATTTT	CASSQGLAGLDTQYF
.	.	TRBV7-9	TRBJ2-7	TGTGCCAGCAGCCTATCCCAGGGTCCGACCTACGAGCAGTACTTC	CASSLSQGPTYEQYF
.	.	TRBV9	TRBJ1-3	TGTGCCAGCAGCCTAAACGTGATTACTGGAAACACCATATATTTT	CASSLNVITGNTIYF
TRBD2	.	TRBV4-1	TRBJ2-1	TGCGCCAGCAGGCCCGGACTAGCGGGGGGTAATGAGCAGTTCTTC	CASRPGLAGGNEQFF
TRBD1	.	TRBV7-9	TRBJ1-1	TGTGCCAGCAGCCTGGACAGGGGGATAAACACTGAAGCTTTCTTT	CASSLDRGINTEAFF
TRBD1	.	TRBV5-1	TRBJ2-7	TGCGCCAGCAGCTTCCGGGACAGAAGGGTTTACGAGCAGTACTTC	CASSFRDRRVYEQYF